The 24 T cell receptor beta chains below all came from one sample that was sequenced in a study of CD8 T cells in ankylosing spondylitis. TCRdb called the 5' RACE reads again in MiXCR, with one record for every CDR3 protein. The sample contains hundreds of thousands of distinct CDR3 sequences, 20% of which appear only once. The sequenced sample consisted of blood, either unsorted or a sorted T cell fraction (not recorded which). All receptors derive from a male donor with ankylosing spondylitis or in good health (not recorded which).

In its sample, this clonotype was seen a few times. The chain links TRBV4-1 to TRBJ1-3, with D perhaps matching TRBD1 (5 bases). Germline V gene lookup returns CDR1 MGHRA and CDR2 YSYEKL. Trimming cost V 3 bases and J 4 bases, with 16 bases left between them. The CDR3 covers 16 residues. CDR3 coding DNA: TGCGCCAGCAGCCACCCGGTGACAGACTCCGGAAACACCATATATTTT. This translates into CASSHPVTDSGNTIYF.

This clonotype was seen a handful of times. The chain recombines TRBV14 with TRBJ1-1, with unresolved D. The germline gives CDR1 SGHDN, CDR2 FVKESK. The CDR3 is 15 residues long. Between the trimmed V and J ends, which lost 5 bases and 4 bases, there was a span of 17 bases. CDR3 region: CASSYVVGVGTEAFF. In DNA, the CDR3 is TGTGCCAGCAGCTACGTTGTCGGGGTGGGCACTGAAGCTTTCTTT.

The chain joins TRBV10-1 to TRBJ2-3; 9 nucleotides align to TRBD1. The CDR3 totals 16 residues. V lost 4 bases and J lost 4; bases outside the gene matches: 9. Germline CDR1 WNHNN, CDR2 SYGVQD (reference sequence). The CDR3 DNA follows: TGCGCCAGCAGTGGCCCGGGACAGGGATTCGCAGATACGCAGTATTTT. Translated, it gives CASSGPGQGFADTQYF.

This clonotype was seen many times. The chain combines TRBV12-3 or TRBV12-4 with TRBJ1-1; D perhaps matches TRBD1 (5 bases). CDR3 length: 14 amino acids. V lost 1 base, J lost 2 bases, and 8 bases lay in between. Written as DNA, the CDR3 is TGTGCCAGCAGTTTAGAGGGGTCTAACACTGAAGCTTTCTTT. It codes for CASSLEGSNTEAFF.

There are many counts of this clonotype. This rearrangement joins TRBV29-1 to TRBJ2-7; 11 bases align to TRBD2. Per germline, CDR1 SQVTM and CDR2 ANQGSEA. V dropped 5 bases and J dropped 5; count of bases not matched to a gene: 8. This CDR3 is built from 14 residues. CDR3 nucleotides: TGCAGCGTTTTCGGACTAGCGGGCACCCACGAGCAGTACTTC. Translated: CSVFGLAGTHEQYF.

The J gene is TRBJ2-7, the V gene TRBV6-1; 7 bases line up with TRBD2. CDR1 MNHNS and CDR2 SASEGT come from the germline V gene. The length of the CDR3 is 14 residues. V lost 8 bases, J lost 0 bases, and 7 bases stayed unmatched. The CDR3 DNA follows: TGTGCCAGCGGTGTGCGGGGGAGCTCCTACGAGCAGTACTTC. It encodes CASGVRGSSYEQYF.

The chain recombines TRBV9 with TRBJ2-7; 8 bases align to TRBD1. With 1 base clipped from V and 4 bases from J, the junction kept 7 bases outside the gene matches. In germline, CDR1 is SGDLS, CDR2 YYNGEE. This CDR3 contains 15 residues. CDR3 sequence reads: CASSVYGQGLYEQYF. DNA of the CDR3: TGTGCCAGCAGCGTATATGGACAGGGTTTGTACGAGCAGTACTTC.

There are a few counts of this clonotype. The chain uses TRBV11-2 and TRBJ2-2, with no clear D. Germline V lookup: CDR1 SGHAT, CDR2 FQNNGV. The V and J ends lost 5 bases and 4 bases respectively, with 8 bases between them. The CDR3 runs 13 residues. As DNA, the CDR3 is TGTGCCAGCAGCACCGGACCCACCGGGGAGCTGTTTTTT. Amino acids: CASSTGPTGELFF.

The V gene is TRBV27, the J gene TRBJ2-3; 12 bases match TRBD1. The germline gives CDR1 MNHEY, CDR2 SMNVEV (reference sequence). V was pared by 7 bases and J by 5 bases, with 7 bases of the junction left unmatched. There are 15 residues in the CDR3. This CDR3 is CASNPGQGAGDTQYF. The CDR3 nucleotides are TGTGCCAGCAACCCGGGACAGGGGGCAGGAGATACGCAGTATTTT.

As DNA, the CDR3 is TGTGCCAGCAGTTTGTCTCGTCGAGTGGGGGGGCTTGGGACAGATACGCAGTATTTT. Amino acids: CASSLSRRVGGLGTDTQYF. This chain links TRBV28 with TRBJ2-3, with D perhaps matching TRBD2 (7 bases). V was pared by 3 bases and J by 3 bases, with 25 bases between. The CDR3 totals 19 residues. CDR1 and CDR2 from the germline V gene are MDHEN and SYDVKM.

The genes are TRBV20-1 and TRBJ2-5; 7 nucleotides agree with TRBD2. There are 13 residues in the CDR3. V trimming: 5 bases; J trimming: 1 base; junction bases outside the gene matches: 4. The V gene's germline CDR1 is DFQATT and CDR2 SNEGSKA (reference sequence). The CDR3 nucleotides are TGCAGTGCTGGCTCTAGCGGCCAAGAGACCCAGTACTTC. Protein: CSAGSSGQETQYF.

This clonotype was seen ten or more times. The CDR3 region has the DNA TGCGCCAGCAGCCAAGGGGGGGAGCTGTTTTTT. Amino acids: CASSQGGELFF. This chain uses TRBV4-1 with TRBJ2-2; D is ambiguous. Germline V CDR1 and CDR2: MGHRA, YSYEKL. V lost 1 base, J lost 8 bases, and 2 bases lay in between. The CDR3 consists of 11 residues.

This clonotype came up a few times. The CDR3 spells CSAEGGWGSYNEQFF. DNA of the CDR3: TGCAGCGCGGAAGGGGGGTGGGGCTCCTACAATGAGCAGTTCTTC. The V gene is TRBV29-1, the J gene TRBJ2-1; the D gene could be TRBD1 or TRBD2 (6 bases each). Germline loops: CDR1 SQVTM, CDR2 ANQGSEA. Trimming shortened V by 7 bases and J by 0 bases, and 16 bases separated the two germline ends. The CDR3 is 15 amino acids.

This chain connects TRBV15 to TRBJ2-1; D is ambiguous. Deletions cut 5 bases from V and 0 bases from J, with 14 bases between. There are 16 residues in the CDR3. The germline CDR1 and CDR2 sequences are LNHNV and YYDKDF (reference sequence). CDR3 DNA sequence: TGTGCCACCAGCTCGACCCGAAGGGCCTCCTACAATGAGCAGTTCTTC. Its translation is CATSSTRRASYNEQFF.

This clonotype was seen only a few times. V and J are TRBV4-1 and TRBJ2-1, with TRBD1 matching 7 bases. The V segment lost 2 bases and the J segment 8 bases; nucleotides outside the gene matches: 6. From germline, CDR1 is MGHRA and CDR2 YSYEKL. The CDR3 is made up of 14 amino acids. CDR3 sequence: CASSQRQGIDEQFF. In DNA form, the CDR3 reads TGCGCCAGCAGCCAACGACAGGGTATCGATGAGCAGTTCTTC.

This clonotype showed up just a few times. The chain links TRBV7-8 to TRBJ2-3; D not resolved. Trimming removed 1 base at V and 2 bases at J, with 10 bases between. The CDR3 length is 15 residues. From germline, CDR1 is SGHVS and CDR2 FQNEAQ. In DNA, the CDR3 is TGTGCCAGCAGCTTAGACCCCCGGGCCACAGATACGCAGTATTTT. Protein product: CASSLDPRATDTQYF.

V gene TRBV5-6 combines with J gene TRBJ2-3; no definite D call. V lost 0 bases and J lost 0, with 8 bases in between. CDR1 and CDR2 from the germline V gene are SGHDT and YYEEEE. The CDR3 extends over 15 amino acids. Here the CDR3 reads CASSLGSASTDTQYF. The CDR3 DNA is TGTGCCAGCAGCTTGGGGAGTGCTAGCACAGATACGCAGTATTTT.

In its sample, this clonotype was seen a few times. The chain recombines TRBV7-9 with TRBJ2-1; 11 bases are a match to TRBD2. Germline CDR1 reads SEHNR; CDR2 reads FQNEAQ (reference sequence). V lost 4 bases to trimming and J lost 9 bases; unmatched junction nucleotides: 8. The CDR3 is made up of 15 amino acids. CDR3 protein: CASSSHSGGASEQFF. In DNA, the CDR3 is TGTGCCAGCAGCTCCCATAGCGGGGGGGCCAGTGAGCAGTTCTTC. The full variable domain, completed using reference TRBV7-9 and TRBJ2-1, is DTGVSQNPRHKITKRGQNVTFRCDPISEHNRLYWYRQTLGQGPEFLTYFQNEAQLEKSRLLSDRFSAERPKGSFSTLEIQRTEQGDSAMYLCASSSHSGGASEQFFGPGTRLTVL.

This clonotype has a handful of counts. This chain's CDR3 is CASSSLIRGPNTGELFF. In DNA, the CDR3 is TGTGCCAGCAGTTCGTTGATCCGGGGACCGAACACCGGGGAGCTGTTTTTT. V is TRBV12-3 or TRBV12-4 and J is TRBJ2-2, with D possibly being TRBD1 or TRBD2 (5 bases each). This CDR3 has 17 amino acids. V was clipped by 4 bases and J by 0 bases, with 15 bases between them.

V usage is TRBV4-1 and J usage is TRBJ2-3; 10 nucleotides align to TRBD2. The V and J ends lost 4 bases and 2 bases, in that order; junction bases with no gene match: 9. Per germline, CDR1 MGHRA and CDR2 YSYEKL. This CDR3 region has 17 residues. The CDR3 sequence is CASSRIGLAVDTDTQYF. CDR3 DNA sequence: TGCGCCAGCAGCCGTATCGGACTAGCGGTGGACACAGATACGCAGTATTTT.

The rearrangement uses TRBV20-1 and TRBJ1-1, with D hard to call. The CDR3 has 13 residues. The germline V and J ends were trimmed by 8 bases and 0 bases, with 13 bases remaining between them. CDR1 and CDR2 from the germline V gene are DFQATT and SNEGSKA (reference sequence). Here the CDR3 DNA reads TGCAGTCTTTCTCAACACATGAACACTGAAGCTTTCTTT. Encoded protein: CSLSQHMNTEAFF.

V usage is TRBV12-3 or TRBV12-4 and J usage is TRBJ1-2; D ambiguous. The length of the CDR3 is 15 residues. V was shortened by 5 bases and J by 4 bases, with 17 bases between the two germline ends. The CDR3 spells CASSPNTDRGYGYTF. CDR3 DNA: TGTGCCAGCAGTCCGAATACGGATAGAGGCTATGGCTACACCTTC.

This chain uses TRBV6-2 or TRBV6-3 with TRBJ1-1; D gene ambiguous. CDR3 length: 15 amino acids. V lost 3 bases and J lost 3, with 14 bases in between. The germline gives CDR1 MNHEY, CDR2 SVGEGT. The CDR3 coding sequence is TGTGCCAGCAGTTATCTCGGGTTCGGCGACACTGAAGCTTTCTTT. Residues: CASSYLGFGDTEAFF.

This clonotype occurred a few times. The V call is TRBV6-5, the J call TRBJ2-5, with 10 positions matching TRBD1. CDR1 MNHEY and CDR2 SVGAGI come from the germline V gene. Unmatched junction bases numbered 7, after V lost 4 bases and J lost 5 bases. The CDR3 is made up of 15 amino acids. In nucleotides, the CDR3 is TGTGCCAGCAGTTCCACGGGACAGGGGTGGGAGACCCAGTACTTC. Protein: CASSSTGQGWETQYF.